The 22 T cell receptor beta chains below were found in one sample sequenced in a study of blood T cell repertoires in COVID-19. The method was immunoSEQ multiplex PCR; TCRdb's version includes in-frame clones alone and lacks a portion of them. The sample holds roughly 82,000 clones, about 92% seen once. The sample comprised peripheral blood. The receptors were gathered from a woman aged 50 to 60 in a cohort sampled during active COVID-19.

The V gene is TRBV11-2, the J gene TRBJ1-1; D possibly corresponds to TRBD1 (6 bases). The length of the CDR3 is 15 residues. The germline V and J ends were trimmed by 5 bases and 1 base, with 14 bases remaining between them. CDR1 is SGHAT and CDR2 is FQNNGV in the germline V gene. For the CDR3, the DNA is TGTGCCAGCAGCGTAACAGGGTTGTGGAACACTGAAGCTTTCTTT. Translation gives CASSVTGLWNTEAFF.

This clone was observed a few times. The chain links TRBV4-2 to TRBJ2-2; D unclear. Germline V gene data show CDR1 as LGHNA and CDR2 as YNFKEQ. The CDR3 loop spans 15 amino acids. Trimming took 1 base from V and 0 from J, leaving 6 bases between them. The CDR3 DNA reads TGTGCCAGCAGCCAAGCTACTTCGAACACCGGGGAGCTGTTTTTT. It codes for CASSQATSNTGELFF.

The J gene is TRBJ2-5, the V gene TRBV7-6; no clear D. The V end lost 4 bases, the J end lost 4 bases, and 7 bases lay between the germline ends. Germline loops: CDR1 SGHVS, CDR2 FNYEAQ. This CDR3 contains 12 residues. CDR3 nucleotides: TGTGCCAGCAGCTCCTACCGAGAGACCCAGTACTTC. Protein sequence: CASSSYRETQYF. The whole variable domain, remainder taken from reference TRBV7-6 and TRBJ2-5, is GAGVSQSPRYKVTKRGQDVALRCDPISGHVSLYWYRQALGQGPEFLTYFNYEAQQDKSGLPNDRFSAERPEGSISTLTIQRTEQRDSAMYRCASSSYRETQYFGPGTRLLVL.

The chain uses TRBV5-1 and TRBJ2-1; 8 bases align to TRBD2. The CDR3 length is 19 residues. Trimming took 4 bases from V and 3 from J; bases not matched to a gene: 18. Germline values: CDR1 SGHRS, CDR2 YFSETQ. The CDR3 nucleotides read TGCGCCAGCAGCCTTGGGACTAGGGGTATATTAGAGGACTACAATGAGCAGTTCTTC. Protein: CASSLGTRGILEDYNEQFF.

Turning to this clone: Other DNA sequences from this sample encode an identical CDR3 as well. This CDR3 reads CASSPLSYEQYF. In nucleotides, the CDR3 is TGTGCCAGCTCACCCTTATCTTACGAGCAGTACTTC. The rearrangement uses TRBV18 and TRBJ2-7, with D unresolved. The CDR3 has 12 residues. V lost 3 bases and J lost 4, with 7 bases in between. Germline V gene lookup returns CDR1 KGHSH and CDR2 LQKENI. The whole variable domain, remainder taken from reference TRBV18 and TRBJ2-7, is NAGVMQNPRHLVRRRGQEARLRCSPMKGHSHVYWYRQLPEEGLKFMVYLQKENIIDESGMPKERFSAEFPKEGPSILRIQQVVRGDSAAYFCASSPLSYEQYFGPGTRLTVT.

The chain combines TRBV7-2 with TRBJ2-7; the D gene is possibly TRBD2 (6 bases). The germline gives CDR1 SGHTA, CDR2 FQGNSA. The CDR3 is 12 amino acids. Trimming left V 5 bases short and J 5 bases short, with 10 bases between. The CDR3 DNA is TGTGCCAGCAGCCCGACTAGGAACGAGCAGTACTTC. It codes for CASSPTRNEQYF.

This chain links TRBV19 with TRBJ2-2, with D perhaps TRBD2 (5 bases). The germline V gene has CDR1 LNHDA and CDR2 SQIVND (reference sequence). Deletions cut 2 bases from V and 6 bases from J, with 10 bases between. This CDR3 is 14 amino acids long. In nucleotides, the CDR3 is TGTGCCAGTAGTATAACGTCTAGCTCCGGGGAGCTGTTTTTT. Translated, it gives CASSITSSSGELFF.

The CDR3 region has the DNA TGCGCCAGCAGCTTTAAGGGGGAGAGGAGGACCGGGGAGCTGTTTTTT. This translates into CASSFKGERRTGELFF. This chain links TRBV5-1 with TRBJ2-2; perhaps TRBD1 as D (6 bases). The V end was cut by 2 bases, the J end by 5 bases, with 16 bases between. This CDR3 region has 16 residues. CDR1 is SGHRS, CDR2 YFSETQ, per germline. The complete variable domain, with remaining parts taken from reference TRBV5-1 and TRBJ2-2, reads KAGVTQTPRYLIKTRGQQVTLSCSPISGHRSVSWYQQTPGQGLQFLFEYFSETQRNKGNFPGRFSGRQFSNSRSEMNVSTLELGDSALYLCASSFKGERRTGELFFGEGSRLTVL.

The chain employs TRBV10-1 and TRBJ2-1; 13 nucleotides match TRBD2. Per germline, CDR1 WNHNN and CDR2 SYGVQD (reference sequence). The CDR3 has 15 residues. After removal of 3 bases from V and 8 bases from J, the junction contained 4 bases not matched to a gene. CDR3 protein: CASSDGLAGVDEQFF. CDR3 coding DNA: TGCGCCAGCAGTGATGGACTAGCGGGAGTTGATGAGCAGTTCTTC.

The V and J genes are TRBV6-6 and TRBJ2-7; weak D call: TRBD1 (6 bases). The CDR3 extends over 13 amino acids. V shed 8 bases and J shed 2 bases, with 13 bases lying between them. Per germline, CDR1 MNHNY and CDR2 SVGAGI (reference sequence). CDR3: CASSRGPTYEQYF. CDR3 nucleotide sequence: TGTGCCAGCTCCAGGGGACCCACCTACGAGCAGTACTTC.

The sample holds one count of this clone. This CDR3 reads CASSLDKGRGQPQHF. The CDR3 DNA is TGTGCCAGCAGCTTAGATAAGGGAAGGGGCCAGCCCCAGCATTTT. J is TRBJ1-5 and V is TRBV11-2, with D maybe TRBD1 (5 bases). Deletions cut 0 bases from V and 7 bases from J, with 13 bases between. The CDR3 consists of 15 residues. CDR1 and CDR2 from the germline V gene are SGHAT and FQNNGV.

The chain combines TRBV7-9 with TRBJ2-3; 7 positions agree with TRBD1. Germline-derived CDR1 and CDR2 are SEHNR and FQNEAQ (reference sequence). Germline trimming cut 4 bases from V and 4 bases from J; bases unmatched to any gene: 5. The CDR3 runs to 14 residues. As DNA, the CDR3 is TGTGCCAGCAGCTCCGGACAGGCCTCAGATACGCAGTATTTT. Its protein is CASSSGQASDTQYF.

The gene calls are TRBV27 and TRBJ2-7; TRBD2 matches 11 bases. The germline V gene encodes CDR1 MNHEY and CDR2 SMNVEV (reference sequence). The CDR3 runs 16 residues. The trim removed 5 bases at V and 3 bases at J, leaving 9 bases unmatched. In DNA, the CDR3 is TGTGCCAGCAGTCTCCTACTAGCGGGAGATTTCTACGAGCAGTACTTC. Translating it yields CASSLLLAGDFYEQYF.

The V and J genes are TRBV5-1 and TRBJ1-4; a possible D gene is TRBD1 (5 bases). The germline V and J ends were trimmed by 6 bases and 7 bases, with 16 bases remaining between them. The CDR3 is 14 amino acids. Germline V CDR1 and CDR2: SGHRS, YFSETQ. CDR3 region: CASTPSPGGEKLFF. The CDR3 DNA reads TGCGCCAGCACCCCTTCACCGGGGGGTGAAAAACTGTTTTTT.

The chain links TRBV2 to TRBJ2-1, with a weak D call TRBD2 (5 bases). CDR3 length: 11 amino acids. The V and J ends lost 8 bases and 9 bases respectively, with 11 bases between them. CDR1 and CDR2 (germline): SNHLY, FYNNEI. DNA for the CDR3: TGTGCCAGCGTCTCCGGGGTTGAGCAGTTCTTC. It codes for CASVSGVEQFF.

This clone came up once. The gene calls are TRBV5-1 and TRBJ2-3; D remains unclear. Between the trimmed V and J ends, which lost 4 bases and 3 bases, there was a span of 15 bases. Germline V gene lookup returns CDR1 SGHRS and CDR2 YFSETQ. This CDR3 region has 15 residues. The CDR3 sequence is CASSAEDGLTDTQYF. The CDR3 DNA reads TGCGCCAGCAGCGCCGAGGATGGCCTAACAGATACGCAGTATTTT.

This sequence joins TRBV5-8 and TRBJ1-5, with D perhaps matching TRBD1 (5 bases). Trimming cost V 4 bases and J 7 bases, with 21 bases left between them. CDR1 and CDR2 from the germline V gene are SGHTS and YDEGEE. The CDR3 extends over 16 amino acids. This CDR3 is CASSGSRTPIRQPQHF. CDR3 bases: TGTGCCAGCAGCGGATCCAGGACACCTATTAGACAGCCCCAGCATTTT.

V and J are TRBV10-3 and TRBJ1-5; TRBD1 might be the D (5 bases). The CDR3 extends over 16 amino acids. Germline CDR1 and CDR2: ENHRY and SYGVKD. Trimming shortened V by 3 bases and J by 5 bases, and 17 bases separated the two germline ends. The CDR3 protein is CAISEDETASHQPQHF. Written as DNA, the CDR3 is TGTGCCATCAGTGAAGATGAGACAGCTTCCCATCAGCCCCAGCATTTT.

On this clone: One end of the junction fails to match germline, which may point to a read error. CDR3 DNA sequence: TGTACCAGCAGTCTTCAGGGGGCAGGCAATCAGCCCCAGCATTTT. The encoded protein is CTSSLQGAGNQPQHF. The chain has TRBV2 and TRBJ1-5; 8 bases are shared with TRBD1. Germline values: CDR1 SNHLY, CDR2 FYNNEI. The CDR3 contains 15 residues.

The chain links TRBV9 to TRBJ1-3, with D possibly TRBD1 on 5 matching bases. The V end lost 4 bases, the J end lost 0 bases, and 11 bases lay between the germline ends. This CDR3 is built from 15 residues. The germline V gene has CDR1 SGDLS and CDR2 YYNGEE. The CDR3 DNA is TGTGCCAGCAGCCCGGGGGGGGACTCTGGAAACACCATATATTTT. This codes for CASSPGGDSGNTIYF.

The genes are TRBV9 and TRBJ1-2; D might be TRBD1 (5 bases). Germline CDR1 is SGDLS and CDR2 is YYNGEE. Trimming shortened V by 2 bases and J by 2 bases, and 19 bases separated the two germline ends. This CDR3 comprises 17 residues. The CDR3 DNA reads as TGTGCCAGCAGCGTGGTTATGGCCGGACACCTAAACTATGGCTACACCTTC. It translates to CASSVVMAGHLNYGYTF.

A single count supports this clone. The chain has TRBV20-1 and TRBJ2-7, with D tentatively TRBD1 (5 bases). Germline assignment: CDR1 DFQATT and CDR2 SNEGSKA (reference sequence). The CDR3 is 11 residues long. Trimming took off 6 bases at V and 5 bases at J, with 11 bases between the two ends. The CDR3 DNA reads as TGCAGTGCGTGGGGCGGTCACGAGCAGTACTTC. Its translation: CSAWGGHEQYF.